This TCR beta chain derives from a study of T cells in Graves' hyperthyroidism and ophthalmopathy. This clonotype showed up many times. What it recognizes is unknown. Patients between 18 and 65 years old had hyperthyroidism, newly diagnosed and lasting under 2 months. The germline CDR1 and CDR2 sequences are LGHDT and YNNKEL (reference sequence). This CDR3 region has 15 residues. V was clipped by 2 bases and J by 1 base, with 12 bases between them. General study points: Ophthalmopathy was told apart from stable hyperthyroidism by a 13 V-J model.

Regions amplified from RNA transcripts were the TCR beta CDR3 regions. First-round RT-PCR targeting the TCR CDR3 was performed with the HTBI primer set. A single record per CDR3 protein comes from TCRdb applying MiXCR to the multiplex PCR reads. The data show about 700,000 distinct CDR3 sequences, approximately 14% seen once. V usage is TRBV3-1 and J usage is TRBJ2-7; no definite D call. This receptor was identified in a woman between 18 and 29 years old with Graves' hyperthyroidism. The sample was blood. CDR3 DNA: TGTGCCAGCAGCCAATCCGTGGGATCATCCTACGAGCAGTACTTC. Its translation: CASSQSVGSSYEQYF.